This T cell receptor (beta chain) was retrieved from a study of CD8 T cells in Susac syndrome. Sequencing targeted TCR beta in blood CD8+ and CD4+ T cells. Trimming took 6 bases from V and 1 from J; bases not matched to a gene: 4. Germline values: CDR1 SNHLY, CDR2 FYNNEI. This CDR3 is 14 amino acids long. An input of roughly 0.45 to 1 ug of RNA was subjected to reverse transcription using random hexamers. TCRdb analysed the immunoSEQ multiplex PCR reads with MiXCR anew, one entry per CDR3 protein. The data show about 77,000 distinct CDR3 sequences, approximately 94% seen once. This chain joins TRBV2 and TRBJ1-2; TRBD1 aligns across 8 bases. The clonotype was recovered from a human donor with Susac syndrome. Sequenced: CD4+ T cells from PBMCs. CDR3: CASSPGQGNYGYTF. The CDR3 DNA reads TGTGCCAGCAGCCCCGGACAGGGTAACTATGGCTACACCTTC.